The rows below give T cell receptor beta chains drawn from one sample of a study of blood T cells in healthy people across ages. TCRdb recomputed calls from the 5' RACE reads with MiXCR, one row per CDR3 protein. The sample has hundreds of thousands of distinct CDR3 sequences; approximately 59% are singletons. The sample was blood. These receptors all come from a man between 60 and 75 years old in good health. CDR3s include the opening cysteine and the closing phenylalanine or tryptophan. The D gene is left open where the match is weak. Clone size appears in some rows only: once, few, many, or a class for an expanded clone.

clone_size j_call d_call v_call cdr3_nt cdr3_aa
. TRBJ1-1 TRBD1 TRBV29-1 TGCAGCGTGAAGGGACAGGGGAACACTGAAGCTTTCTTT CSVKGQGNTEAFF
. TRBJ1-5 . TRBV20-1 TGCAGTGCTAGACGACCGGGCACTCAGCCCCAGCATTTT CSARRPGTQPQHF
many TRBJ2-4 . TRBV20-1 TGCAGTGCTAACCGGGTCTCGGGACCCCAAAACATTCAGTACTTC CSANRVSGPQNIQYF
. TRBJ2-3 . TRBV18 TGTGCCAGCTCACCGGCGAGCACAGATACGCAGTATTTT CASSPASTDTQYF
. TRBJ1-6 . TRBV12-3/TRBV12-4 TGTGCCAGCAGTTTAGCCGACAGTACTGCTAATTCACCCCTCCACTTT CASSLADSTANSPLHF
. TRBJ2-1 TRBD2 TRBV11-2 TGTGCCAGCCGGGGGGGGGCCGCCTACAATGAGCAGTTCTTC CASRGGAAYNEQFF
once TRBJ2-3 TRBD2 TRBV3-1 TGTGCCAGCAGCCAGGCGGGGGGGGTCACAGATACGCAGTATTTT CASSQAGGVTDTQYF
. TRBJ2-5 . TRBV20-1 TGCAGTGCTAGAGGAGGTAGTTGGGAGACCCAGTACTTC CSARGGSWETQYF
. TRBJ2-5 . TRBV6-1 TGTGCCAGCACCCTCTACCAAGAGACCCAGTACTTC CASTLYQETQYF
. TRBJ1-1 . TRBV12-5 TGTGCTAGTGGGACATTGAACACTGAAGCTTTCTTT CASGTLNTEAFF
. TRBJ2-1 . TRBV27 TGTGCCAGCAGTTCGAACAGGGTTCAGTTCTTC CASSSNRVQFF
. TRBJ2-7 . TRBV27 TGTGCCAGCAGTCTAATTACAGGGTTGACCTACGAGCAGTACTTC CASSLITGLTYEQYF
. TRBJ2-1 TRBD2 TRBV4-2 TGTGCCAGCAGCCAAGTCGGGGGGGTTGGCTACAATGAGCAGTTCTTC CASSQVGGVGYNEQFF
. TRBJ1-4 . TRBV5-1 TGCGCCAGCAGGGAGTCAGGAACTAATGAAAAACTGTTTTTT CASRESGTNEKLFF
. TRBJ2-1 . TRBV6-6 TGTGCCAGCAGCCCCCCGGGGTCCGCTTCCGATGAGCAGTTCTTC CASSPPGSASDEQFF
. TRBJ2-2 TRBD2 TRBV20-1 TGCAGTGCGGCGACTAGCGGGGGGACCGGGGAGCTGTTTTTT CSAATSGGTGELFF
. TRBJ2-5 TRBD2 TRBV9 TGTGCCAGCAGCGTAGCACACTTCGGGGGGGAGACCCAGTACTTC CASSVAHFGGETQYF
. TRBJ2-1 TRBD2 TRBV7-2 TGTGCCAGCAGCTTAGCAGCGGGGGCCTGGAATGAGCAGTTCTTC CASSLAAGAWNEQFF
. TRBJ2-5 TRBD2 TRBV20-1 TGCAGTGCTGGAAGATCACAGCGGGGGCAAGAGACCCAGTACTTC CSAGRSQRGQETQYF
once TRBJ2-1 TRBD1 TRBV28 TGTGCCAGCAGTAAGGTGACAGGGGGCTCATTTTATGAGCAGTTCTTC CASSKVTGGSFYEQFF
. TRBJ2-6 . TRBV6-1 TGTGCCGGCATGTCGCTCTCTGGGGCCAACGTCCTGACTTTC CAGMSLSGANVLTF
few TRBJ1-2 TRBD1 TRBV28 TGTGCCAGCAGTACTCCGGGACAGGGGTCCGTAAGCGGCTACACCTTC CASSTPGQGSVSGYTF
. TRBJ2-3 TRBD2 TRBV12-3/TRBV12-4 TGTGCCAGCAGCCCGGGACTAGCCTCAGATACGCAGTATTTT CASSPGLASDTQYF
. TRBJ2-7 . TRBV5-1 TGCGCCAGCAGCTTGGGGGCCGATACCTACGAGCAGTACTTC CASSLGADTYEQYF
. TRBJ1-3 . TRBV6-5 TGTGCCAGCAGCCCTAGGAAGGTTGCTGGAAACACCATATATTTT CASSPRKVAGNTIYF
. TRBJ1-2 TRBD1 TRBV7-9 TGTGCCGCATCACGGACGTTCGGGCGGACAGGGAACGAGAACTATGGCTACACCTTC CAASRTFGRTGNENYGYTF
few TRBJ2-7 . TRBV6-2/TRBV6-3 TGTGCCAGCAGTTACGCCCTAAGCGGAGACTCCTACGAGCAGTACTTC CASSYALSGDSYEQYF
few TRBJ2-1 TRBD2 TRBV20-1 TGCAGTGCTAGTCGAGGGCTAGCGGGTTTTAATGAGCAGTTCTTC CSASRGLAGFNEQFF